This T cell receptor (beta chain) appears in the sequencing data of a study of blood T cell repertoires in COVID-19. About the study: Spain, Italy and the United States supplied samples that represented acute and convalescent COVID-19. In each case, the material was cDNA or gDNA derived from T cells, B-cell-depleted T cells, or PBMCs.

With 3 bases clipped from V and 2 bases from J, the junction kept 7 bases outside the gene matches. CDR1 and CDR2 from the germline V gene are KGHDR and SFDVKD. This CDR3 has 16 amino acids. Original handling: Scientists estimated how many nucleated cells there were by amplifying reference gene primers. Libraries were prepared by immunoSEQ multiplex PCR; TCRdb keeps only in-frame clonotypes and omits some of them. V and J calls and clone size are copied from that table; D and trimming were computed from the DNA. The sample lists around 190,000 clones; 80% to 90% were seen once. Sequencing was carried out using peripheral blood. The chain carries TRBV24-1 and TRBJ1-2, with 8 bases that match TRBD1. The source of this sequence is a man between 45 and 60 years old with active or convalescent COVID-19. The CDR3 DNA sequence: TGTGCCACCAGTGATGGGGACAGGACCGCGAACTATGGCTACACCTTC. Translating it yields CATSDGDRTANYGYTF.